The present entry profiles one T cell receptor beta chain with its context. Original processing methods: The assay estimated nucleated cells by amplifying reference gene primers. Repertoires were generated with immunoSEQ multiplex PCR, while TCRdb's copy carries only in-frame clones and drops some. The V and J calls and clone size are taken from that table; D and trimming were inferred from the DNA. The data show some 260,000 clones, around 88% seen once. The record originates from a study of blood T cell repertoires in COVID-19. This CDR3 has 14 amino acids. The germline V gene has CDR1 SEHNR and CDR2 FQNEAQ (reference sequence). V shed 8 bases, J shed 7 bases, and the junction held 9 bases outside the gene matches.

This sequence originates from a man older than 75 with acute or convalescent COVID-19. The sample comprised peripheral blood. The V gene is TRBV7-9, the J gene TRBJ2-2; 8 bases agree with TRBD2. DNA for the CDR3: TGTGCCAGCCGAAGCGGGAGACTGTTCGGGGAGCTGTTTTTT. Amino acid sequence: CASRSGRLFGELFF.